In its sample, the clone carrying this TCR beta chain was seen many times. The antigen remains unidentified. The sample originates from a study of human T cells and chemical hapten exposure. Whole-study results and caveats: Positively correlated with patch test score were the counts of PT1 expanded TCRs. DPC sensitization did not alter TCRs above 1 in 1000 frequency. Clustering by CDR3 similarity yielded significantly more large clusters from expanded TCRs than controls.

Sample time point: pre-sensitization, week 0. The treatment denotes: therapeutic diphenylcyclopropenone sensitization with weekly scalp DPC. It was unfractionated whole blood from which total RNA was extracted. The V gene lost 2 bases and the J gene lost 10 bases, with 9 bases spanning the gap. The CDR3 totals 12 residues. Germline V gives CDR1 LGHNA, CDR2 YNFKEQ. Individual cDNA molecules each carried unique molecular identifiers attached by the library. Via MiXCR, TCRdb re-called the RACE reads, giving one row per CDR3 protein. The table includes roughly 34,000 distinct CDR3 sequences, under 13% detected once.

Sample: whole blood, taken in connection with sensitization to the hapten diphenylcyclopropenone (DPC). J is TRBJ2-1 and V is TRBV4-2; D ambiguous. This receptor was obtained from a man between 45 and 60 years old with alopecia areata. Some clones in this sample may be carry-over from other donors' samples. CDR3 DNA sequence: TGTGCCAGCAGCCAAAGATCATGGGAGCAGTTCTTC. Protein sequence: CASSQRSWEQFF.